A single sample gave rise to the 5 T cell receptor beta chains below, sequenced in a study of blood T cell repertoires in COVID-19. The method was immunoSEQ multiplex PCR; TCRdb's version includes in-frame clones alone and lacks a portion of them. The sample records 100,000 to 150,000 clones, around four fifths being singletons. The specimen was peripheral blood. The receptors were gathered from a man in his forties with active or convalescent COVID-19.

The rearrangement joins TRBV18 to TRBJ1-2; 9 bases fit TRBD1. CDR3 length: 15 amino acids. The trim removed 3 bases at V and 4 bases at J, leaving 6 bases unmatched. Germline CDR1 KGHSH, CDR2 LQKENI. The CDR3, as DNA: TGTGCCAGCTCACCCCTACAGGGGGCGATCTATGGCTACACCTTC. Its protein product is CASSPLQGAIYGYTF.

The chain uses TRBV20-1 and TRBJ1-1; no firm D call. V shed 6 bases and J shed 0 bases, with 5 bases lying between them. Germline-derived CDR1 and CDR2 are DFQATT and SNEGSKA (reference sequence). This CDR3 contains 11 residues. The CDR3 coding sequence is TGCAGTGCGGCAGTGAACACTGAAGCTTTCTTT. It specifies CSAAVNTEAFF.

This clone was seen only once. The V and J genes are TRBV19 and TRBJ2-2, with D possibly being TRBD1 (5 bases). CDR1 and CDR2 (germline): LNHDA, SQIVND (reference sequence). This CDR3 contains 16 residues. Trimming pared 3 bases from V and 5 bases from J, leaving 16 bases between. This chain's CDR3 is CASSIISGRGTGELFF. The DNA for the CDR3 is TGTGCCAGTAGTATCATTTCGGGTAGGGGTACCGGGGAGCTGTTTTTT.

The V and J genes are TRBV7-9 and TRBJ2-7, with TRBD1 matching over 9 bases. The length of the CDR3 is 14 residues. V was clipped by 5 bases and J by 3 bases; unmatched bases: 5. Germline V CDR1 and CDR2: SEHNR, FQNEAQ (reference sequence). CDR3 amino acids: CASSIGTGYYEQYF. The CDR3 DNA reads as TGTGCCAGCAGCATCGGGACAGGGTACTACGAGCAGTACTTC.

This chain links TRBV7-6 with TRBJ2-1; a possible D gene is TRBD1 (5 bases). V lost 1 base, J lost 9 bases, and 10 bases lay in between. Looked up from germline, CDR1 is SGHVS and CDR2 is FNYEAQ. The CDR3 totals 13 residues. CDR3 residues: CASSLEGATEQFF. The CDR3 DNA reads as TGTGCCAGCAGCTTAGAAGGGGCCACTGAGCAGTTCTTC.